Presented here are 7 T cell receptor beta chains from one specimen sequenced in a study of blood T cell repertoires in COVID-19. Repertoires were generated with immunoSEQ multiplex PCR, while TCRdb's copy carries only in-frame clones and drops some. The sample has 100,000 to 150,000 clones; roughly four fifths are singletons. The sequenced material came from peripheral blood. Receptors were obtained from a woman aged 50 to 65 with acute or convalescent COVID-19.

The gene calls are TRBV7-9 and TRBJ1-2, with D hard to call. CDR3 length: 13 amino acids. Germline lookup yields CDR1 SEHNR and CDR2 FQNEAQ (reference sequence). Trimming pared 3 bases from V and 0 bases from J, leaving 5 bases between. This CDR3 is CASSFGANYGYTF. DNA for the CDR3: TGTGCCAGCAGCTTCGGAGCTAACTATGGCTACACCTTC.

The chain couples TRBV30 to TRBJ1-6; TRBD1 matches 8 bases. V shed 4 bases and J 10 bases; nucleotides not matched to a gene: 12. Germline V gives CDR1 GTSNPN, CDR2 SVGIG (reference sequence). This CDR3 is 15 amino acids long. CDR3 sequence: CAWTKNGQGLSPLHF. The CDR3 nucleotides are TGTGCCTGGACCAAAAATGGACAGGGACTGTCACCCCTCCACTTT.

The CDR3 reads CASTGTGVSGNTIYF. The CDR3 region has the DNA TGTGCCAGTACGGGGACAGGGGTCTCTGGAAACACCATATATTTT. The V and J genes are TRBV19 and TRBJ1-3; 10 nucleotides agree with TRBD1. The V and J ends lost 7 bases and 0 bases, in that order; junction bases with no gene match: 3. The CDR3 is 15 residues long. The germline V gene has CDR1 LNHDA and CDR2 SQIVND (reference sequence). The full variable domain, with the rest looked up from reference TRBV19 and TRBJ1-3, is DGGITQSPKYLFRKEGQNVTLSCEQNLNHDAMYWYRQDPGQGLRLIYYSQIVNDFQKGDIAEGYSVSREKKESFPLTVTSAQKNPTAFYLCASTGTGVSGNTIYFGEGSWLTVV.

The gene calls are TRBV5-1 and TRBJ2-3, with TRBD2 matching over 16 bases. CDR1 SGHRS and CDR2 YFSETQ come from the germline V gene. The CDR3 extends over 19 amino acids. The trim removed 4 bases at V and 2 bases at J, leaving 10 bases unmatched. CDR3 coding DNA: TGCGCCAGCAGCGCAAGGGGACTAGCGGGGGGGTCGATCACAGATACGCAGTATTTT. Residues: CASSARGLAGGSITDTQYF.

This clone was counted only a few times. The CDR3 here is CASQTSNDEQFF. The CDR3 coding sequence is TGTGCCAGCCAAACTAGCAATGATGAGCAGTTCTTC. The chain uses TRBV18 and TRBJ2-1; a possible D gene is TRBD2 (6 bases). Trimming left V 8 bases short and J 8 bases short, with 13 bases between. Looked up from germline, CDR1 is KGHSH and CDR2 is LQKENI. The CDR3 spans 12 residues.

The chain recombines TRBV5-1 with TRBJ1-4, with 9 positions matching TRBD1. Germline assignment: CDR1 SGHRS and CDR2 YFSETQ. The length of the CDR3 is 17 residues. J was trimmed by 0 bases and V by 1 base; bases with no gene match: 4. The chain's CDR3 is CASSLTGGAATNEKLFF. DNA of the CDR3: TGCGCCAGCAGCTTGACAGGGGGCGCGGCAACTAATGAAAAACTGTTTTTT.

The chain has TRBV19 and TRBJ1-1; 8 bases agree with TRBD1. V lost 0 bases and J lost 10; bases outside the gene matches: 7. This CDR3 spans 14 amino acids. Per germline, CDR1 LNHDA and CDR2 SQIVND (reference sequence). CDR3 loop: CASSIDWTGMGAFF. CDR3 nucleotides: TGTGCCAGTAGTATAGATTGGACAGGGATGGGAGCTTTCTTT. The entire variable domain, with the rest obtained from reference TRBV19 and TRBJ1-1, is as follows: DGGITQSPKYLFRKEGQNVTLSCEQNLNHDAMYWYRQDPGQGLRLIYYSQIVNDFQKGDIAEGYSVSREKKESFPLTVTSAQKNPTAFYLCASSIDWTGMGAFFGQGTRLTVV.